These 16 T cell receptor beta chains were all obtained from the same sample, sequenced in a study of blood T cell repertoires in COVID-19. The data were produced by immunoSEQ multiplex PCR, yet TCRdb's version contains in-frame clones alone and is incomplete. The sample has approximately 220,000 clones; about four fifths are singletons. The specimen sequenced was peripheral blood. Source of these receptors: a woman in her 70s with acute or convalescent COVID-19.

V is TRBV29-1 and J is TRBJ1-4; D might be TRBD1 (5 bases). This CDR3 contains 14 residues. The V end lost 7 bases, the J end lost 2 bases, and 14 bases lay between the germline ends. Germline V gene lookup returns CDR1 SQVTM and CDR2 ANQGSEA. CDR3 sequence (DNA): TGCAGCGCTTGGGGGGGAGGGACTAATGAAAAACTGTTTTTT. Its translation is CSAWGGGTNEKLFF.

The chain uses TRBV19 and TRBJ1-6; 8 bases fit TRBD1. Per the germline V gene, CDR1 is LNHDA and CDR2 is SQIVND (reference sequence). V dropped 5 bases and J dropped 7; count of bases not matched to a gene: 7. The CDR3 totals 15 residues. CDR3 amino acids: CASSPQTGVNSPLHF. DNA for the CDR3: TGTGCCAGTAGTCCCCAGACAGGGGTAAATTCACCCCTCCACTTT.

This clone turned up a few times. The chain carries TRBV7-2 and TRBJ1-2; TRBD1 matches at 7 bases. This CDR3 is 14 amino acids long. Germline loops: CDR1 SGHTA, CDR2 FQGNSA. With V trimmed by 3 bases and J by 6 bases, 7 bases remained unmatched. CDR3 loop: CASSLNRGNHGYTF. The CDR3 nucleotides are TGTGCCAGCAGCTTGAACAGGGGAAACCATGGCTACACCTTC.

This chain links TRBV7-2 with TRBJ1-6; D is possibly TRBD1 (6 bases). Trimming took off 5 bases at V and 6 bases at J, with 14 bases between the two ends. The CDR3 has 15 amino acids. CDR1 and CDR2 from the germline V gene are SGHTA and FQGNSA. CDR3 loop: CASSPQQGVNSPLHF. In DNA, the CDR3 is TGTGCCAGCAGCCCTCAACAGGGAGTTAATTCACCCCTCCACTTT.

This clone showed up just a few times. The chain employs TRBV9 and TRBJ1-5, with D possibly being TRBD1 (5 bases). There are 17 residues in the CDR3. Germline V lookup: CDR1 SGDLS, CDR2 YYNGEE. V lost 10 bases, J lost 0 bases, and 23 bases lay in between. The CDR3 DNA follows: TGTGCCCGTTTCAAGAGGGGAGGGAGAAATAGCAATCAGCCCCAGCATTTT. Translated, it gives CARFKRGGRNSNQPQHF.

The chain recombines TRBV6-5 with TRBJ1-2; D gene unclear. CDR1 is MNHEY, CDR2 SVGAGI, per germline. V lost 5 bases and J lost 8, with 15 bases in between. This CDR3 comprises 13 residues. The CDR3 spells CASSRRTAGGYTF. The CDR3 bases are TGTGCCAGCAGTAGACGAACAGCTGGAGGCTACACCTTC.

CDR3 amino acids: CASSTDRGLEKLFF. CDR3 coding DNA: TGTGCCAGCAGTACGGACAGGGGTTTGGAAAAACTGTTTTTT. This chain joins TRBV28 and TRBJ1-4, with 9 bases matching TRBD1. The CDR3 extends over 14 amino acids. CDR1 is MDHEN, CDR2 SYDVKM, per germline. Trimming cost V 5 bases and J 8 bases; bases outside gene matches: 6.

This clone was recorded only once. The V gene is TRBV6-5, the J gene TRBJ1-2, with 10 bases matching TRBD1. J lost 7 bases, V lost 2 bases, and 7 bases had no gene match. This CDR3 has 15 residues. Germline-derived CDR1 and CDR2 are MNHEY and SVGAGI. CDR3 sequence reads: CASSYHGTGASGYTF. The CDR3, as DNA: TGTGCCAGCAGTTACCATGGGACAGGGGCAAGTGGCTACACCTTC.

The CDR3 DNA reads as TGTGCCAGCAACCCGAACAGGGGTGGCTACACCTTC. Translating it yields CASNPNRGGYTF. This chain joins TRBV2 and TRBJ1-2; 7 nucleotides match TRBD1. Germline V gene data show CDR1 as SNHLY and CDR2 as FYNNEI. V shed 7 bases and J 7 bases; nucleotides not matched to a gene: 6. The CDR3 contains 12 residues.

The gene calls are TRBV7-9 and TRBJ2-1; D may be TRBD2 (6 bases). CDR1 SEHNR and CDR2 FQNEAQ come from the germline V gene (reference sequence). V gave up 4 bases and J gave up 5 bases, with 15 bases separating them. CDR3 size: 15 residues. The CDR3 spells CASSYRGNSNNEQFF. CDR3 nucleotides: TGTGCCAGCAGCTACCGGGGGAACTCAAACAATGAGCAGTTCTTC.

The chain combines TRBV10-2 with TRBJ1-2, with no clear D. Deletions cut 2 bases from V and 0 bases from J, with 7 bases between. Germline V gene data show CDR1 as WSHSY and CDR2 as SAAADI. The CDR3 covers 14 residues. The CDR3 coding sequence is TGCGCCAGCAGTGAGCTCTCAGCTAACTATGGCTACACCTTC. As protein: CASSELSANYGYTF.

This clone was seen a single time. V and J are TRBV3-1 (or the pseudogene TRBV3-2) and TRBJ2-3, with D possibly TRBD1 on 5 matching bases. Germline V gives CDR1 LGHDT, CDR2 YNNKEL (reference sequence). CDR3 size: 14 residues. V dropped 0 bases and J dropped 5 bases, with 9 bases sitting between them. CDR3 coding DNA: TGTGCCAGCAGCCAAGATGCAGGGATAGATACGCAGTATTTT. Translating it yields CASSQDAGIDTQYF.

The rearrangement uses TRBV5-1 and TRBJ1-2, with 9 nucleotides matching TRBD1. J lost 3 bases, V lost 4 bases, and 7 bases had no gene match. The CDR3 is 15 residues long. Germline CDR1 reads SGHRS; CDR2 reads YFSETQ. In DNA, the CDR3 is TGCGCCAGCAGCGACAGGGGGTTGGTCTACTATGGCTACACCTTC. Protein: CASSDRGLVYYGYTF.

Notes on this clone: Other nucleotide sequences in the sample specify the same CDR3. The CDR3 spells CASSPGQGSNQPQHF. The CDR3 region has the DNA TGCGCCAGCAGCCCAGGACAGGGAAGCAATCAGCCCCAGCATTTT. The genes are TRBV5-1 and TRBJ1-5, with 8 bases aligning to TRBD1. The V gene end was trimmed by 4 bases and the J gene end by 1 base; junction bases not matched to a gene: 4. Looked up from germline, CDR1 is SGHRS and CDR2 is YFSETQ. This CDR3 is 15 amino acids long.

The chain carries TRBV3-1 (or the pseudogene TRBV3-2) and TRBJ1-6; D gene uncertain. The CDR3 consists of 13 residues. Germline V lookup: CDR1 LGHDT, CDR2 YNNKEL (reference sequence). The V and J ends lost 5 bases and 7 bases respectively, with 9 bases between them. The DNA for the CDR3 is TGTGCCAGCAGCGAAGCGGGGAATTCACCCCTCCACTTT. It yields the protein CASSEAGNSPLHF.

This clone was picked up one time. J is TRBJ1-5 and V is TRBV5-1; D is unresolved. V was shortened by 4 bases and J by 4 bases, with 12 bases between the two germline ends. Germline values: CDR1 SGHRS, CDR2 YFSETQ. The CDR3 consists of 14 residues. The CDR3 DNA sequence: TGCGCCAGCAGCCCGGAGGTGGGAAATCAGCCCCAGCATTTT. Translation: CASSPEVGNQPQHF.